This T cell receptor (beta chain) emerged from a study of blood T cell repertoires in COVID-19. As for the study in general: Sites across the United States, Italy and Spain contributed samples from acute and convalescent COVID-19. In each case, the material was cDNA or gDNA derived from T cells, B-cell-depleted T cells, or PBMCs.

Per the original data handling: Counts of nucleated cells, estimated from reference gene primer amplification, were obtained. Profiling relied on immunoSEQ multiplex PCR, and the TCRdb table lists in-frame clones only, not all of them. V and J calls and clone size are copied from that table; D and trimming were computed from the DNA. The sample has a few hundred thousand clones; approximately 91% are singletons. This sequence was found in a woman in her thirties or forties who had recovered from COVID-19. Sequencing was done on a sample of peripheral blood.

CDR3: CATSGVKLSDTQYF. For the CDR3, the DNA is TGTGCCACCAGTGGTGTAAAACTGTCGGATACGCAGTATTTT. This rearrangement joins TRBV24-1 to TRBJ2-3; no firm D call. The V end lost 5 bases, the J end lost 6 bases, and 14 bases lay between the germline ends. The CDR3 is made up of 14 amino acids. Germline values: CDR1 KGHDR, CDR2 SFDVKD.